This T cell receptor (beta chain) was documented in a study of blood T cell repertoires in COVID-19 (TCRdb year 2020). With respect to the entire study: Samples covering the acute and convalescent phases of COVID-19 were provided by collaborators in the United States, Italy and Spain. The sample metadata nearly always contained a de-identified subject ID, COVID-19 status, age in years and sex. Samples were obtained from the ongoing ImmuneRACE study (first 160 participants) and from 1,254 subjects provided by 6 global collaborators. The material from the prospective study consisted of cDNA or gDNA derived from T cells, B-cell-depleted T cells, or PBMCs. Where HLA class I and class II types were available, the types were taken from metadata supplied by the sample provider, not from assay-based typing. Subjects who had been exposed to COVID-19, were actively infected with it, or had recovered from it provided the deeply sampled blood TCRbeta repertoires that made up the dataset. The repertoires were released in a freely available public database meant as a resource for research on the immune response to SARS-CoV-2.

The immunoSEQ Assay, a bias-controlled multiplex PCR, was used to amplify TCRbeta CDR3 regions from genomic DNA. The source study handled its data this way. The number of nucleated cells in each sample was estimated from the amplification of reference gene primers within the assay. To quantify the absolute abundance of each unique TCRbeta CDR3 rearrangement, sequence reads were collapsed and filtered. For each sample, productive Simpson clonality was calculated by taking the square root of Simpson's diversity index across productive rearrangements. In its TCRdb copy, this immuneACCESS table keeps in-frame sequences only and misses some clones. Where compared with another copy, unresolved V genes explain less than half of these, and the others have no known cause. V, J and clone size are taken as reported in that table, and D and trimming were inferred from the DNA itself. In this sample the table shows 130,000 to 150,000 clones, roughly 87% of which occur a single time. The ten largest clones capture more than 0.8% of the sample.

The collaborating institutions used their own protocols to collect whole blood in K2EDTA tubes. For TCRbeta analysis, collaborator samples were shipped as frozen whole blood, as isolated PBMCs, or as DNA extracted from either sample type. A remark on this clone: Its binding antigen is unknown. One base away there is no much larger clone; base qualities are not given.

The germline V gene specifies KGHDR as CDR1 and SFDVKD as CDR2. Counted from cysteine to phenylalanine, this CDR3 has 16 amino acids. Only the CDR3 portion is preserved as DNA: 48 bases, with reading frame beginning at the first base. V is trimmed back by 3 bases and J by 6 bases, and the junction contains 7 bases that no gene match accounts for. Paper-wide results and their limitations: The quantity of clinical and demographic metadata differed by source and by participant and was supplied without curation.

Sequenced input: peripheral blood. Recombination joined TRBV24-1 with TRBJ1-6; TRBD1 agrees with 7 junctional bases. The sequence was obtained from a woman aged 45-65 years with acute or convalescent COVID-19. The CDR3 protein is CATSDRPGQSNSPLHF. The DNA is TGTGCCACCAGTGATCGACCGGGACAGTCTAATTCACCCCTCCACTTT.